These 2 T cell receptor beta chains were sequenced from one sample in a study of cytomegalovirus exposure and HLA in healthy donors. PCR primers comprised 60 Vbeta and 13 Jbeta primers. Profiling relied on immunoSEQ multiplex PCR, and the TCRdb table lists in-frame clones only, not all of them. The sample carries 110,000 or so clones, more than 80% recorded once. Sequencing was performed on PBMCs. The receptor set was obtained from a young man in good health and CMV-seronegative.

The chain employs TRBV5-1 and TRBJ1-3; D perhaps matches TRBD1 (6 bases). Trimming removed 4 bases at V and 1 base at J, with 9 bases between. Germline CDR1 reads SGHRS; CDR2 reads YFSETQ. The CDR3 has 14 amino acids. CDR3 amino acids: CASSLGTSGNTIYF. CDR3 coding DNA: TGCGCCAGCAGCCTAGGGACATCTGGAAACACCATATATTTT. Supplemented by reference TRBV5-1 and TRBJ1-3, the full variable domain reads KAGVTQTPRYLIKTRGQQVTLSCSPISGHRSVSWYQQTPGQGLQFLFEYFSETQRNKGNFPGRFSGRQFSNSRSEMNVSTLELGDSALYLCASSLGTSGNTIYFGEGSWLTVV.

This chain's CDR3 is CASSPLGGGYEQFF. The CDR3 DNA reads as TGTGCCAGCAGCCCCCTGGGAGGGGGGTATGAGCAGTTCTTC. V and J are TRBV7-8 and TRBJ2-1; possibly TRBD2 for D (7 bases). CDR1 and CDR2 from the germline V gene are SGHVS and FQNEAQ. V was pared by 5 bases and J by 8 bases, with 16 bases between. The length of the CDR3 is 14 residues.